This is a list of T cell receptor beta chains from one sample in a study of T cells in localized non-small cell lung cancer. Some clones are missing from TCRdb's copy, which holds only in-frame ones; the method was immunoSEQ multiplex PCR. This table has 50,000 to 70,000 clones, around 81% appearing once. The sample was PBMCs, taken before any cancer treatment. These receptors were obtained from a man between 40 and 75 years old with stage II lung adenocarcinoma. The CDR3 runs from the conserved cysteine through the conserved F or W. The D gene is left open where the match is weak. For some rows the clone size is stated as once, few or many, or as a class when expanded; others skip it.

d_call clone_size j_call v_call cdr3_length cdr3_aa cdr3_nt
- - TRBJ2-1 TRBV7-3 14 CASSSGLRSDEQFF TGTGCCAGCAGCTCGGGACTCCGGAGCGATGAGCAGTTCTTC
- - TRBJ2-1 TRBV7-9 12 CASTPGGNEQFF TGTGCCAGCACCCCTGGAGGCAATGAGCAGTTCTTC
TRBD2 - TRBJ2-1 TRBV30 19 CAWSLGLAGGPSSYNEQFF TGTGCCTGGAGCCTGGGACTAGCGGGAGGTCCGAGCTCCTACAATGAGCAGTTCTTC
- once TRBJ1-5 TRBV7-8 14 CASSLGHGNQPQHF TGTGCCAGCAGCTTGGGACACGGGAATCAGCCCCAGCATTTT
- - TRBJ1-5 TRBV7-9 14 CASSFDTGNQPQHF TGTGCCAGCAGCTTCGACACCGGCAATCAGCCCCAGCATTTT
- few TRBJ1-5 TRBV30 13 CAWSVGGTQAQHF TGTGCCTGGAGTGTGGGCGGGACGCAGGCCCAGCATTTT
TRBD2 - TRBJ2-2 TRBV5-4 17 CASSLMVLAGPTGELFF TGTGCCAGCAGCTTGATGGTCTTAGCGGGCCCGACCGGGGAGCTGTTTTTT
- - TRBJ2-7 TRBV21-1 16 CASSLTPGGSSYEQYF TGTGCCAGCAGCCTAACGCCGGGGGGCAGCTCCTACGAGCAGTACTTC
- - TRBJ1-4 TRBV4-3 13 CASSQGLGEKLFF TGCGCCAGCAGCCAGGGCCTTGGGGAAAAACTGTTTTTT
TRBD2 - TRBJ2-5 TRBV9 15 CASSVGRLAGETQYF TGTGCCAGCAGCGTAGGTCGGCTAGCGGGAGAGACCCAGTACTTC
TRBD2 - TRBJ2-1 TRBV4-1 17 CASSQDRLAGRDNEQFF TGCGCCAGCAGCCAAGATCGCCTAGCGGGAAGAGACAATGAGCAGTTCTTC
- - TRBJ2-2 TRBV29-1 14 CSVTRGPNTGELFF TGCAGCGTAACCCGGGGACCCAACACCGGGGAGCTGTTTTTT
- few TRBJ1-2 TRBV19 12 CASSAGPTAYTF TGTGCCAGTAGTGCGGGACCGACTGCCTACACCTTC
- - TRBJ2-3 TRBV6-5 13 CASSYTSTDTQYF TGTGCCAGCAGTTACACTAGCACAGATACGCAGTATTTT
- - TRBJ2-3 TRBV5-1 14 CASSLETVTDTQYF TGCGCCAGCAGCTTGGAGACAGTCACAGATACGCAGTATTTT
- - TRBJ2-6 TRBV5-1 18 CASSLSAIDSSGANVLTF TGCGCCAGCAGCTTGTCGGCCATAGACAGCTCTGGGGCCAACGTCCTGACTTTC
- - TRBJ1-2 TRBV6-4 14 CASSAGPTSYGYTF TGTGCCAGCAGTGCAGGGCCCACTAGCTATGGCTACACCTTC
- - TRBJ2-1 TRBV11-3 14 CASSLGLSYNEQFF TGTGCCAGCAGCTTAGGACTATCCTACAATGAGCAGTTCTTC
- - TRBJ2-1 TRBV19 14 CASSITYSYNEQFF TGTGCCAGTAGTATCACCTACTCCTACAATGAGCAGTTCTTC
TRBD2 - TRBJ2-3 TRBV19 16 CASSMDLAGSTDTQYF TGTGCCAGTAGTATGGATCTAGCGGGTAGCACAGATACGCAGTATTTT
TRBD1 - TRBJ1-2 TRBV6-1 13 CARHRDRVYGYTF TGTGCCCGCCATAGGGACAGGGTCTATGGCTACACCTTC
- few TRBJ2-2 TRBV10-1 14 CASSESKAPGELFF TGCGCCAGCAGTGAGTCAAAAGCCCCCGGGGAGCTGTTTTTT
TRBD2 - TRBJ2-7 TRBV15 15 CATSRDRLASYEQYF TGTGCCACCAGCAGAGATCGACTAGCGAGCTACGAGCAGTACTTC
TRBD2 once TRBJ2-1 TRBV6-6 16 CASSPETSGRFHEQFF TGTGCCAGCAGCCCCGAGACTAGCGGGAGGTTCCATGAGCAGTTCTTC
- - TRBJ2-5 TRBV6-5 15 CASSYDGRLGETQYF TGTGCCAGCAGTTACGATGGCCGACTAGGGGAGACCCAGTACTTC
- - TRBJ2-1 TRBV6-5 14 CASSNSGWAGEQFF TGTGCCAGCAGCAACTCGGGCTGGGCTGGTGAGCAGTTCTTC
TRBD1 - TRBJ2-7 TRBV11-3 19 CASSLASTRVGQVTYEQYF TGTGCCAGCAGCTTAGCCTCAACTAGAGTAGGACAGGTAACCTACGAGCAGTACTTC
TRBD1 - TRBJ1-3 TRBV30 13 CAWSAGGRNTIYF TGTGCCTGGAGCGCAGGGGGTAGAAACACCATATATTTT
- - TRBJ2-1 TRBV5-1 12 CASSPDSGEQFF TGCGCCAGCAGCCCGGACTCCGGTGAGCAGTTCTTC
- - TRBJ1-4 TRBV5-1 15 CASSLATGSNEKLFF TGCGCCAGCAGCTTGGCAACAGGATCAAATGAAAAACTGTTTTTT
- - TRBJ2-2 TRBV7-6 13 CASSSGPNGELFF TGTGCCAGCAGCTCCGGACCCAACGGGGAGCTGTTTTTT
- - TRBJ2-2 TRBV7-6 15 CASSLGQGNTGELFF TGTGCCAGCAGCTTAGGGCAGGGAAACACCGGGGAGCTGTTTTTT
- - TRBJ1-2 TRBV5-4 17 CASSLGLGGGAGYGYTF TGTGCCAGCAGCTTGGGCCTTGGAGGTGGGGCGGGATATGGCTACACCTTC
- - TRBJ2-3 TRBV5-1 16 CASSREGYTSTDTQYF TGCGCCAGCAGCCGAGAGGGTTACACTAGCACAGATACGCAGTATTTT
TRBD1 - TRBJ1-5 TRBV2 11 CASSAGTGSHF TGTGCCAGCAGCGCCGGGACAGGCTCTCATTTT
TRBD1 - TRBJ1-1 TRBV7-3 14 CASSLSTGGTEAFF TGTGCCAGCAGCTTATCCACAGGGGGCACTGAAGCTTTCTTT
TRBD2 - TRBJ2-1 TRBV5-1 17 CASSLVKTSGSFNEQFF TGCGCCAGCAGCTTGGTCAAGACTAGCGGGAGTTTCAATGAGCAGTTCTTC
- - TRBJ2-7 TRBV2 14 CASSEGVPSYEQYF TGTGCCAGCAGTGAGGGGGTCCCCTCCTACGAGCAGTACTTC
- - TRBJ1-3 TRBV10-2 18 CASSEFPYSSGDGNTIYF TGCGCCAGCAGTGAGTTCCCTTACTCGTCGGGGGACGGAAACACCATATATTTT
- - TRBJ1-3 TRBV30 13 CAYTSGNGNTIYF TGTGCTTACACATCAGGGAACGGAAACACCATATATTTT
- - TRBJ2-3 TRBV6-6 13 CASRGPSTDTQYF TGTGCCAGCAGGGGGCCTTCCACAGATACGCAGTATTTT
- - TRBJ2-3 TRBV7-2 19 CASSLRTGLTSGYTDTQYF TGTGCCAGCAGCTTAAGGACAGGGCTCACTAGCGGCTACACAGATACGCAGTATTTT
TRBD2 - TRBJ2-1 TRBV4-1 22 CASSQYSFRLAEILNTYNEQFF TGCGCCAGCAGCCAATACTCGTTTCGACTAGCGGAAATCCTCAATACCTACAATGAGCAGTTCTTC
- - TRBJ1-5 TRBV19 15 CASSSTGYPSQPQHF TGTGCCAGTAGTTCTACAGGGTATCCAAGTCAGCCCCAGCATTTT
- - TRBJ2-1 TRBV30 13 CATTEDYYNEQFF TGTGCCACGACGGAGGACTACTACAATGAGCAGTTCTTC
- - TRBJ2-1 TRBV9 16 CASSERGTSSYNEQFF TGTGCCAGCAGCGAGAGGGGGACGAGCTCCTACAATGAGCAGTTCTTC
- - TRBJ1-3 TRBV7-9 15 CASSFGPLSGNTIYF TGTGCCAGCAGCTTCGGACCGCTCTCTGGAAACACCATATATTTT
- - TRBJ2-1 TRBV5-1 14 CASSLDPSYNEQFF TGCGCCAGCAGCTTGGACCCCTCCTACAATGAGCAGTTCTTC
- - TRBJ1-1 TRBV25-1 11 CASSEGQKAFF TGTGCCAGCAGTGAAGGGCAGAAAGCTTTCTTT
- - TRBJ2-7 TRBV5-6 11 CASSLALQEFF TGTGCCAGCAGCTTGGCCCTACAGGAATTCTTC
TRBD1 few TRBJ1-1 TRBV10-3 14 CAISPSGGQVKAFF TGTGCCATCAGTCCTTCGGGGGGACAGGTAAAAGCTTTCTTT
- - TRBJ2-7 TRBV11-1 12 CASSLWGAEQYF TGTGCCAGCAGCTTATGGGGAGCCGAGCAGTACTTC
- - TRBJ2-1 TRBV29-1 9 CSVANEQFF TGCAGCGTTGCTAATGAGCAGTTCTTC
- - TRBJ2-7 TRBV6-5 13 CASSPALADEQYF TGTGCCAGCAGCCCTGCCTTAGCGGACGAGCAGTACTTC